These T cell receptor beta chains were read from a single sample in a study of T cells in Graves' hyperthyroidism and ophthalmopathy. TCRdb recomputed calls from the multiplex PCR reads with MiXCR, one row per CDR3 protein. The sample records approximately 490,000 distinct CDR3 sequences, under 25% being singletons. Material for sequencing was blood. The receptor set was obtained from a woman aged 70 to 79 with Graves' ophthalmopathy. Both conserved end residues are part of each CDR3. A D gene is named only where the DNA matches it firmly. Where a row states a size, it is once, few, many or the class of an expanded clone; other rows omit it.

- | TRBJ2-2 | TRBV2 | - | CASSESVFTGELFF | TGTGCCAGCAGTGAAAGTGTATTCACCGGGGAGCTGTTTTTT
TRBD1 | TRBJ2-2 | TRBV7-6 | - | CASSLDRGRELFF | TGTGCCAGCAGCTTAGACAGGGGCCGGGAGCTGTTTTTT
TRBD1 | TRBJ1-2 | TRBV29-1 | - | CSVEDPSRQGAYGYTF | TGCAGCGTTGAAGATCCCTCCCGACAGGGAGCCTATGGCTACACCTTC
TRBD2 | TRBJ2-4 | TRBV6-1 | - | CASSQTSWNIQYF | TGTGCCAGCTCCCAGACTAGCTGGAACATTCAGTACTTC
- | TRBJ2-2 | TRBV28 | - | CASSGGTEVLTGELFF | TGTGCCAGCAGTGGGGGCACCGAAGTCTTAACCGGGGAGCTGTTTTTT
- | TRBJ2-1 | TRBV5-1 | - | CASSLSPRDSYNEQFF | TGCGCCAGCAGCTTGAGCCCCCGTGACTCCTACAATGAGCAGTTCTTC
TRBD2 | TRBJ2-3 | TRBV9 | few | CASSQERGTDTQYF | TGTGCCAGCAGCCAAGAGCGGGGTACAGATACGCAGTATTTT
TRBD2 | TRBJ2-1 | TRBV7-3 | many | CASSSRAGDYNEQFF | TGTGCCAGCAGCTCTCGAGCGGGAGACTACAATGAGCAGTTCTTC
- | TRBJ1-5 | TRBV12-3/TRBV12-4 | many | CASRGMGDQPQHF | TGTGCCAGCCGGGGAATGGGAGATCAGCCCCAGCATTTT
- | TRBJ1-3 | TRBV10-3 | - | CAINPSGVPGNTIYF | TGTGCCATCAACCCAAGTGGCGTTCCCGGAAACACCATATATTTT
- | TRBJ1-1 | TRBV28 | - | CASSTRWQNTEAFF | TGTGCCAGCAGCACCAGATGGCAGAACACTGAAGCTTTCTTT
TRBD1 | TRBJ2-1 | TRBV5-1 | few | CASRGTDSYNEQFF | TGCGCCAGCAGGGGGACAGACTCATACAATGAGCAGTTCTTC
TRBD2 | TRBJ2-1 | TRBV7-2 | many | CASSLVAAGGNGNEQFF | TGTGCCAGCAGCTTAGTGGCGGCGGGAGGTAATGGGAATGAGCAGTTCTTC
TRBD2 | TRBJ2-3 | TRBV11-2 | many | CASRIGLAGGDTQYF | TGTGCCAGCAGGATCGGACTAGCGGGAGGGGATACGCAGTATTTT
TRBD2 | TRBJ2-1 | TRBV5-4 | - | CASSRPTSGLLYNEQFF | TGTGCCAGCAGCCGACCGACTAGCGGGCTTTTATACAATGAGCAGTTCTTC
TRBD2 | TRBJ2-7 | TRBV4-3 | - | CASSQDLAGVYEQYF | TGCGCCAGCAGCCAAGATCTAGCGGGAGTGTACGAGCAGTACTTC
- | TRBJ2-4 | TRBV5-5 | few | CASSPEVFGNQNIQYF | TGTGCCAGCAGCCCGGAAGTATTTGGGAACCAAAACATTCAGTACTTC
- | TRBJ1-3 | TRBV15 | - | CATSRATSAGNTIYF | TGTGCCACCAGCAGAGCGACAAGTGCTGGAAACACCATATATTTT
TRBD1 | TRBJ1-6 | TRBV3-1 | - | CASSHPPGTGVSPLHF | TGTGCCAGCAGCCACCCCCCCGGGACAGGGGTTTCACCCCTCCACTTT
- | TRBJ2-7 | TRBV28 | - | CASSLRGVRSEQYF | TGTGCCAGCAGTTTACGGGGTGTCAGAAGCGAGCAGTACTTC
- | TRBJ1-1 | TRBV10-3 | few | CAITRGPNTEAFF | TGTGCCATCACGAGAGGGCCGAACACTGAAGCTTTCTTT
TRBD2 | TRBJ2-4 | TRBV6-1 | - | CASSLELAGGGNIQYF | TGTGCCAGCAGCCTCGAACTAGCGGGCGGGGGGAACATTCAGTACTTC
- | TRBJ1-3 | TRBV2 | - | CASSGGTLPGNTIYF | TGTGCCAGCAGTGGCGGTACCCTCCCTGGAAACACCATATATTTT
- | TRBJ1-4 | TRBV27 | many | CASRLNHLQGGEKLFF | TGTGCCAGCCGCCTGAACCATCTCCAGGGAGGGGAAAAACTGTTTTTT
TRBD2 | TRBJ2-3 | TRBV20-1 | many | CSARTSGTDTQYF | TGCAGTGCCAGGACTAGCGGCACAGATACGCAGTATTTT
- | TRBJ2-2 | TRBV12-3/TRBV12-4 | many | CASSWGTGELFF | TGTGCCAGCAGTTGGGGCACCGGGGAGCTGTTTTTT
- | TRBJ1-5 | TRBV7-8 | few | CASSLLEGSNQPQHF | TGTGCCAGCAGCTTATTGGAGGGAAGCAATCAGCCCCAGCATTTT
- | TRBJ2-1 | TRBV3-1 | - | CASSQPLTRRRNEQFF | TGTGCCAGCAGCCAACCACTGACTAGAAGGCGCAATGAGCAGTTCTTC
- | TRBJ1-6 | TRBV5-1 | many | CASSLEGGNSPLHF | TGTGCCAGCAGTTTAGAGGGGGGTAATTCACCCCTCCACTTT
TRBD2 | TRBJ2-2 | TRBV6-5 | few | CASSYLGTSVGGELFF | TGTGCCAGCAGTTACCTCGGGACTAGCGTCGGCGGGGAGCTGTTTTTT
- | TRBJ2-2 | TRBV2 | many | CASSVSGDEYTGELFF | TGTGCCAGCAGTGTTTCCGGGGATGAGTACACCGGGGAGCTGTTTTTT
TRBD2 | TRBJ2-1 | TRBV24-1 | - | CATSDLGLAGNEQFF | TGTGCCACCAGTGATTTGGGACTAGCGGGAAATGAGCAGTTCTTC
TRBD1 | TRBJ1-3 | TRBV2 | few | CASRRGQSGNTIYF | TGTGCCAGTAGGAGGGGGCAGTCCGGAAACACCATATATTTT
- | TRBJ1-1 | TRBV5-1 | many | CATTKKNTEAFF | TGCGCCACCACAAAGAAGAACACTGAAGCTTTCTTT